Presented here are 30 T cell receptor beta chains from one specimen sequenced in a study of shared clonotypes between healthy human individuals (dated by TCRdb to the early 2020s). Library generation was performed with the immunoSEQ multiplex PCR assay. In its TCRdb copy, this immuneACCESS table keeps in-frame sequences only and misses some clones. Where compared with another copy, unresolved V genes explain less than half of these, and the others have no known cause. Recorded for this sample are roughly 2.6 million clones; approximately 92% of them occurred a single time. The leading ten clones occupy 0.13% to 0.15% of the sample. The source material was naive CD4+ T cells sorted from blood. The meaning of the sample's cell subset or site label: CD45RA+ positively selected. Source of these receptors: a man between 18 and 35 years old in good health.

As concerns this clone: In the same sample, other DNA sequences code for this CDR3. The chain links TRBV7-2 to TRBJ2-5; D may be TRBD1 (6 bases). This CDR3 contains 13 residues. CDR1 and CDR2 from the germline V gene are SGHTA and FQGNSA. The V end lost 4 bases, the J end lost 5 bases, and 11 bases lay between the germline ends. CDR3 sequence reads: CASSSERGETQYF. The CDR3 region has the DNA TGTGCCAGCAGCTCCGAGAGGGGGGAGACCCAGTACTTC.

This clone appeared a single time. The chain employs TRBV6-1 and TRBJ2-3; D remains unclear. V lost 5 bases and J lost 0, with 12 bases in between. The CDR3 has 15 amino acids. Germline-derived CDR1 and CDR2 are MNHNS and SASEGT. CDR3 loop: CASSPQPPSTDTQYF. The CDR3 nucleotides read TGTGCCAGCAGTCCACAGCCGCCTAGCACAGATACGCAGTATTTT.

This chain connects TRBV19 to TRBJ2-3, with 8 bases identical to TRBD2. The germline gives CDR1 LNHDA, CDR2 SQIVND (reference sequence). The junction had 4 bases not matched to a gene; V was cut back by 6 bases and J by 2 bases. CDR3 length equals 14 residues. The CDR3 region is CASRVSGNTDTQYF. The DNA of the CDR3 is TGTGCCAGTAGGGTTAGCGGGAACACAGATACGCAGTATTTT.

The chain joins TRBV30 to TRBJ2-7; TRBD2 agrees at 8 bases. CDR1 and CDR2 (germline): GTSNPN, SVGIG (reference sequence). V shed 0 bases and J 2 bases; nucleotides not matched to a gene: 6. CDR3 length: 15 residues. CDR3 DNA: TGTGCCTGGAGTGTATGGGCGGGGGGCCCCTACGAGCAGTACTTC. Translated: CAWSVWAGGPYEQYF.

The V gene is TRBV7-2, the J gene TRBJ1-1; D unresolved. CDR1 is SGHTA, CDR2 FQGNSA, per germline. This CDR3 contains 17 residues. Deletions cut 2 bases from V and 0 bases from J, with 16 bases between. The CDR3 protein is CASSLTSGVFLNTEAFF. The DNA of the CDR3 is TGTGCCAGCAGCTTAACTAGTGGGGTTTTTTTGAACACTGAAGCTTTCTTT.

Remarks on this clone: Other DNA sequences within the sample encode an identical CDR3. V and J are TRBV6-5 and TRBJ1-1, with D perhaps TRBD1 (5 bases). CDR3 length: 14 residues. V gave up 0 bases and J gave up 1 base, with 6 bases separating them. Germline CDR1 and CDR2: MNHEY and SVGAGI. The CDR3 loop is CASSYSTANTEAFF. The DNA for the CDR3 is TGTGCCAGCAGTTACTCGACAGCGAACACTGAAGCTTTCTTT.

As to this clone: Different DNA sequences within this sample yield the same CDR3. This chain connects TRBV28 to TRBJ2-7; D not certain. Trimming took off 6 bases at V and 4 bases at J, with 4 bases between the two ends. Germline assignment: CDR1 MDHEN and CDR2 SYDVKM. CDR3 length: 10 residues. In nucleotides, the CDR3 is TGTGCCAGCAGCCGTTACGAGCAGTACTTC. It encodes CASSRYEQYF.

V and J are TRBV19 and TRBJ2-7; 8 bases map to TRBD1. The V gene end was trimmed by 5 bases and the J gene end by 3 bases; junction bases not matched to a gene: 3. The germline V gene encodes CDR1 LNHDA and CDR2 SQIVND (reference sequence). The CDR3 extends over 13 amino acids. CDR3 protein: CASSFTGGYEQYF. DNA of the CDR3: TGTGCCAGTAGTTTTACAGGGGGCTACGAGCAGTACTTC.

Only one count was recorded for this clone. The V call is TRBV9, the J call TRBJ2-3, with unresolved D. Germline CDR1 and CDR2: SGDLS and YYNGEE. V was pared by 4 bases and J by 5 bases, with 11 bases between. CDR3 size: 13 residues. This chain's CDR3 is CASSLEWGDTQYF. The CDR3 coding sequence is TGTGCCAGCAGCCTAGAATGGGGAGATACGCAGTATTTT.

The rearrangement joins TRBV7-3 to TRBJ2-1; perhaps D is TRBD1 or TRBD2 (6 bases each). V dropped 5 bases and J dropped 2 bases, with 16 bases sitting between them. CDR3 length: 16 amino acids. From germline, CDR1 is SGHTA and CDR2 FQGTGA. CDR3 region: CASSPVDGGAYNEQFF. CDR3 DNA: TGTGCCAGCAGCCCCGTGGACGGGGGCGCCTACAATGAGCAGTTCTTC.

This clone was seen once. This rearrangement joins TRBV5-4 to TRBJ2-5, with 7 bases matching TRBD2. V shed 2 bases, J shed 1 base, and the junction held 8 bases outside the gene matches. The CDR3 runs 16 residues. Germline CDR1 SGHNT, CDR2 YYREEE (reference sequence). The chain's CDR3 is CASSLGAGLSQETQYF. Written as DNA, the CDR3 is TGTGCCAGCAGCTTAGGAGCGGGGCTTTCCCAAGAGACCCAGTACTTC. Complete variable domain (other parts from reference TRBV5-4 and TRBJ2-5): ETGVTQSPTHLIKTRGQQVTLRCSSQSGHNTVSWYQQALGQGPQFIFQYYREEENGRGNFPPRFSGLQFPNYSSELNVNALELDDSALYLCASSLGAGLSQETQYFGPGTRLLVL.

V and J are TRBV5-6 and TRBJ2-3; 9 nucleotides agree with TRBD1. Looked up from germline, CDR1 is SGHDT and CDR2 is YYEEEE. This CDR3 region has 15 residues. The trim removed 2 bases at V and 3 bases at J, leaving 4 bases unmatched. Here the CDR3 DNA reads TGTGCCAGCAGCTTCCTTGGGACAGGGACAGATACGCAGTATTTT. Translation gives CASSFLGTGTDTQYF.

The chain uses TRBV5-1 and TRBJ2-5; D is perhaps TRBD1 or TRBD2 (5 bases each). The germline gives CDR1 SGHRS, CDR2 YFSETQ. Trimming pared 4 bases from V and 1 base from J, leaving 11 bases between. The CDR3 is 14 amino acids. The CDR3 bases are TGCGCCAGCAGCCTACAGGACTCCCAAGAGACCCAGTACTTC. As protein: CASSLQDSQETQYF.

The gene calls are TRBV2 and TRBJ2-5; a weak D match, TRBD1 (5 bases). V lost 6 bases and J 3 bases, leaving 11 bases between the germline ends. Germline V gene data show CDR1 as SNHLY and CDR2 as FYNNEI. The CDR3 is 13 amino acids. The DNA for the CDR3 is TGTGCCAGCAGGGCTGGGGCAGAAGAGACCCAGTACTTC. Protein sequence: CASRAGAEETQYF.

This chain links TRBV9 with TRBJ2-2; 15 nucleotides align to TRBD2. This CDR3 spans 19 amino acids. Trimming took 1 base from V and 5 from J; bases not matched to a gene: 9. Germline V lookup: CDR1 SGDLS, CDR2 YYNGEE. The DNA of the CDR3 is TGTGCCAGCAGCGTAACGACAGGGACTAGCGGGAGGAATACCGGGGAGCTGTTTTTT. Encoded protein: CASSVTTGTSGRNTGELFF.

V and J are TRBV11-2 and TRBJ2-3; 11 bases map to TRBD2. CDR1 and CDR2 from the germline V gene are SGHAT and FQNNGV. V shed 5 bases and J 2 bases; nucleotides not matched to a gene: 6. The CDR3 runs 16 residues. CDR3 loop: CASSRLAGSDTDTQYF. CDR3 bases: TGTGCCAGCAGCCGACTAGCGGGGAGCGACACAGATACGCAGTATTTT.

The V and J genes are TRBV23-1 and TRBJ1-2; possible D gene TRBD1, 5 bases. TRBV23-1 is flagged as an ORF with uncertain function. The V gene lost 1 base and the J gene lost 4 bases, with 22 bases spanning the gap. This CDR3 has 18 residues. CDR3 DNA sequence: TGCGCCAGCAGTCAATACGGGACGAAGCCTCAATTTTTCTATGGCTACACCTTC. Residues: CASSQYGTKPQFFYGYTF.

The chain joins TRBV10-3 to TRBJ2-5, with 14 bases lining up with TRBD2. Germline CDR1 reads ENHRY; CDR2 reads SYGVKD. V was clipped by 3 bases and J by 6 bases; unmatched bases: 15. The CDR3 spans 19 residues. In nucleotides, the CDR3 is TGTGCCATCAGTGACAGGTTGACTAGCGGGGGGGCCACGGGTCAGACCCAGTACTTC. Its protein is CAISDRLTSGGATGQTQYF.

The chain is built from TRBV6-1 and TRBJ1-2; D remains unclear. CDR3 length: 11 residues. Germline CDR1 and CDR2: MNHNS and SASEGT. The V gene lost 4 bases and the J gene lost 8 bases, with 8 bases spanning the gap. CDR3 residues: CASSAGAGYTF. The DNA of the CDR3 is TGTGCCAGCAGTGCGGGTGCAGGCTACACCTTC.

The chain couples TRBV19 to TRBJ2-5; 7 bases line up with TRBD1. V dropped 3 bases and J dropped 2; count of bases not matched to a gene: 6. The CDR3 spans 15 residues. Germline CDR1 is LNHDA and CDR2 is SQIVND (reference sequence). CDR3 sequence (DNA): TGTGCCAGTAGTATGGGGGACAGTGCTCAAGAGACCCAGTACTTC. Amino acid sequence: CASSMGDSAQETQYF. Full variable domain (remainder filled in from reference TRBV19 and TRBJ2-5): DGGITQSPKYLFRKEGQNVTLSCEQNLNHDAMYWYRQDPGQGLRLIYYSQIVNDFQKGDIAEGYSVSREKKESFPLTVTSAQKNPTAFYLCASSMGDSAQETQYFGPGTRLLVL.

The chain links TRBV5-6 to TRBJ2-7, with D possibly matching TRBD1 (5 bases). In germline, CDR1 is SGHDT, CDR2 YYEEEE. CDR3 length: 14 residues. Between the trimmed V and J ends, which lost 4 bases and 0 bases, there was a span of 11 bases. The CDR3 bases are TGTGCCAGCAGCAGTGCAGGGATCTCCTACGAGCAGTACTTC. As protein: CASSSAGISYEQYF.

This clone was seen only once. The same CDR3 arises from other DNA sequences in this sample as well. The CDR3 DNA reads as TGTGCCAGCAGTCGGGTGAACACTGAAGCTTTCTTT. Protein product: CASSRVNTEAFF. This sequence joins TRBV6-6 and TRBJ1-1; D call uncertain. Between the trimmed V and J ends, which lost 5 bases and 0 bases, there was a span of 4 bases. The germline CDR1 and CDR2 sequences are MNHNY and SVGAGI (reference sequence). The CDR3 totals 12 residues.

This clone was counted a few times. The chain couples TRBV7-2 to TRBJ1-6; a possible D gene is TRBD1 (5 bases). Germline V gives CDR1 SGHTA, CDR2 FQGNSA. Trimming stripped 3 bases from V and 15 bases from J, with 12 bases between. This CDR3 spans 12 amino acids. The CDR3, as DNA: TGTGCCAGCAGCTTTTCCGGGACTGGCCTCCACTTT. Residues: CASSFSGTGLHF.

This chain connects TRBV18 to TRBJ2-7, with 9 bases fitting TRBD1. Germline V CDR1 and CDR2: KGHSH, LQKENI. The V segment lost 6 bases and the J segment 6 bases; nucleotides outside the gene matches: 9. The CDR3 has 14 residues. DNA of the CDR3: TGTGCCAGCTCGTCGGGACAGGGAGGACGCGAGCAGTACTTC. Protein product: CASSSGQGGREQYF.

DNA for the CDR3: TGTGCCAGCAGCCGTCTGGTGGGACCTAATCAGCCCCAGCATTTT. This gives the protein CASSRLVGPNQPQHF. This chain links TRBV6-5 with TRBJ1-5; tentative D call: TRBD1 (5 bases). The V gene lost 6 bases and the J gene lost 4 bases, with 16 bases spanning the gap. The CDR3 is 15 amino acids. CDR1 is MNHEY and CDR2 is SVGAGI in the germline V gene.

Here the CDR3 reads CAIRTTGGSEQFF. CDR3 bases: TGTGCCATCCGCACTACCGGGGGGAGTGAGCAGTTCTTC. The chain employs TRBV10-3 and TRBJ2-1; 7 bases match TRBD2. V dropped 8 bases and J dropped 9; count of bases not matched to a gene: 10. The CDR3 sequence is 13 residues long. Per germline, CDR1 ENHRY and CDR2 SYGVKD.

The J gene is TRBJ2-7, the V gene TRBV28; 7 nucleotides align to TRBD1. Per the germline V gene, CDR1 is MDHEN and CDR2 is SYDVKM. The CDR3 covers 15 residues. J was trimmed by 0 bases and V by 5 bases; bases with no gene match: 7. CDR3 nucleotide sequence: TGTGCCAGCAGTACAACAGGGGCGATCTCCTACGAGCAGTACTTC. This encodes CASSTTGAISYEQYF.

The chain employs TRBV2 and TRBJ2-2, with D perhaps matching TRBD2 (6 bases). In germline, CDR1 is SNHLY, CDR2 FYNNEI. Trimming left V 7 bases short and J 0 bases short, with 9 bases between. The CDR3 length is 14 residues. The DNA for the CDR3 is TGTGCCAGCAAGACGGGGGCGAACACCGGGGAGCTGTTTTTT. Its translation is CASKTGANTGELFF.

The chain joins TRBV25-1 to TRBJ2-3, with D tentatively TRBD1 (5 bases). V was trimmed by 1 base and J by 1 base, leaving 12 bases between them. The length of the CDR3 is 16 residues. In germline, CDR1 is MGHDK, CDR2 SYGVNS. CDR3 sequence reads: CASSESQQGGTDTQYF. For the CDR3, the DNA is TGTGCCAGCAGTGAATCCCAGCAGGGCGGCACAGATACGCAGTATTTT.

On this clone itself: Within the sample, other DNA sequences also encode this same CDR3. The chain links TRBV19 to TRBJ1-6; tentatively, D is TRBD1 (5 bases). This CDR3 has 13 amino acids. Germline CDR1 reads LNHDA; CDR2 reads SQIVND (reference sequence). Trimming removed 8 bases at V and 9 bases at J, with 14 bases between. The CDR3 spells CASQTGVGSPLHF. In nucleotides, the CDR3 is TGTGCCAGTCAGACGGGGGTTGGTTCACCCCTCCACTTT.